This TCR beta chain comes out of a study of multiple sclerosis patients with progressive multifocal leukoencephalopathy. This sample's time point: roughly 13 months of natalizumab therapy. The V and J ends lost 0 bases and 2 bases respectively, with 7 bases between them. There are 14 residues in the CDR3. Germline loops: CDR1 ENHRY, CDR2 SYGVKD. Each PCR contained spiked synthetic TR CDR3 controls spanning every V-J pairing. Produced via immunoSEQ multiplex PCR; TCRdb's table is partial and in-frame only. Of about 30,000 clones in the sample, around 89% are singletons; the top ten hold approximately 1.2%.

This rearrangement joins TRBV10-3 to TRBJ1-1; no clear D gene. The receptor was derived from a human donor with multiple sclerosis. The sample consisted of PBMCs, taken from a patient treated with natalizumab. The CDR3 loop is CAISESGSNTEAFF. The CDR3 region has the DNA TGTGCCATCAGTGAGTCTGGGAGCAACACTGAAGCTTTCTTT.